The 10 T cell receptor beta chains given below trace back to one sample, sequenced in a study of blood T cell repertoires in COVID-19 (dated by TCRdb to the early 2020s). Receptors were amplified or captured by the immunoSEQ multiplex PCR assay. TCRdb carries this immuneACCESS record with in-frame sequences only. Its versions omit some clonotypes, under half of them owing to an unresolved V gene in the studies checked, with the rest unexplained. The sample data list 95,000 or so clones, and 79% of these were observed just once. 15% to 20% of the sample rests with the top ten. The sequenced sample consisted of peripheral blood. The source is an elderly woman with active or convalescent COVID-19.

The chain combines TRBV5-1 with TRBJ2-5; D is unclear. Germline CDR1 and CDR2: SGHRS and YFSETQ. This CDR3 is 15 amino acids long. V was cut by 1 base and J by 1 base, with 11 bases left in between. CDR3 DNA: TGCGCCAGCAGCTTGACCACATTCAGCCAAGAGACCCAGTACTTC. Translation gives CASSLTTFSQETQYF. The entire variable domain, with the rest obtained from reference TRBV5-1 and TRBJ2-5, is as follows: KAGVTQTPRYLIKTRGQQVTLSCSPISGHRSVSWYQQTPGQGLQFLFEYFSETQRNKGNFPGRFSGRQFSNSRSEMNVSTLELGDSALYLCASSLTTFSQETQYFGPGTRLLVL.

The CDR3 is CASSEGGRGIEAFF. The DNA for the CDR3 is TGTGCCAGCAGTGAAGGGGGCAGGGGGATTGAAGCTTTCTTT. The chain employs TRBV6-1 and TRBJ1-1; 7 positions match TRBD1. Germline V gene sequence: CDR1 MNHNS, CDR2 SASEGT. The trim removed 1 base at V and 7 bases at J, leaving 6 bases unmatched. This CDR3 spans 14 amino acids.

The chain carries TRBV15 and TRBJ2-5, with 10 bases fitting TRBD2. Trimming at V came to 4 bases and at J to 5 bases, leaving 7 bases not matched to a gene. This CDR3 spans 15 amino acids. The germline gives CDR1 LNHNV, CDR2 YYDKDF (reference sequence). The CDR3 sequence: CATSIIGLAVETQYF. The CDR3 DNA sequence: TGTGCCACCAGCATCATCGGACTAGCGGTGGAGACCCAGTACTTC.

The chain couples TRBV24-1 to TRBJ2-1; D gene uncertain. The CDR3 runs 13 residues. CDR1 KGHDR and CDR2 SFDVKD come from the germline V gene. Trimming removed 4 bases at V and 5 bases at J, with 8 bases between. In nucleotides, the CDR3 is TGTGCCACCAGTGAGTCAGTCAACAATGAGCAGTTCTTC. It is translated as CATSESVNNEQFF.

This clone occurred once. The chain recombines TRBV5-5 with TRBJ1-2; D might be TRBD1 (5 bases). Trimming cost V 4 bases and J 0 bases, with 16 bases left between them. The CDR3 runs to 16 residues. Germline lookup yields CDR1 SGHKS and CDR2 YYEKEE (reference sequence). This chain's CDR3 is CASSPGRWGANYGYTF. CDR3 in DNA: TGTGCCAGCAGCCCGGGAAGGTGGGGGGCTAACTATGGCTACACCTTC.

The rearrangement joins TRBV5-1 to TRBJ2-1; a weak D match, TRBD2 (6 bases). Germline V gene sequence: CDR1 SGHRS, CDR2 YFSETQ. V was cut by 2 bases and J by 2 bases, with 11 bases left in between. The CDR3 sequence is 15 residues long. The CDR3 loop reads CASSLGTAAYNEQFF. The CDR3 DNA follows: TGCGCCAGCAGCTTAGGGACTGCAGCCTACAATGAGCAGTTCTTC.

The chain joins TRBV6-5 to TRBJ1-6, with D unresolved. V was pared by 4 bases and J by 7 bases, with 8 bases between. Per germline, CDR1 MNHEY and CDR2 SVGAGI. The CDR3 is made up of 13 amino acids. For the CDR3, the DNA is TGTGCCAGCAGTTCGCCAGAAAATTCACCCCTCCACTTT. It is translated as CASSSPENSPLHF.

The V gene is TRBV13, the J gene TRBJ2-7; 8 bases map to TRBD1. Germline-derived CDR1 and CDR2 are PRHDT and FYEKMQ (reference sequence). CDR3 length: 14 residues. V lost 1 base and J lost 4; bases outside the gene matches: 3. CDR3 coding DNA: TGTGCCAGCAGCTTAGAGGGACAGGATTACGAGCAGTACTTC. As protein: CASSLEGQDYEQYF.

This chain connects TRBV6-5 to TRBJ2-3; D unresolved. This CDR3 is 14 amino acids long. V lost 8 bases and J 2 bases, leaving 14 bases between the germline ends. Germline V gives CDR1 MNHEY, CDR2 SVGAGI. The CDR3 DNA follows: TGTGCCAGCGGTCGGTCTCTGAACACAGATACGCAGTATTTT. It yields the protein CASGRSLNTDTQYF.

J is TRBJ1-6 and V is TRBV6-5; 7 positions agree with TRBD1. After removal of 6 bases from V and 5 bases from J, the junction contained 4 bases not matched to a gene. The CDR3 totals 14 residues. Germline loops: CDR1 MNHEY, CDR2 SVGAGI. As DNA, the CDR3 is TGTGCCAGCAGCCCCGGGACAGATAATTCACCCCTCCACTTT. Amino acids: CASSPGTDNSPLHF.